This T cell receptor (beta chain) was identified during a study of T cell responses to AZD1222 COVID-19 vaccine. TCRdb's copy holds only in-frame clones and misses some; the assay was immunoSEQ multiplex PCR. The sample contains approximately 110,000 clones, around 90% of which appear only once. The germline CDR1 and CDR2 sequences are MRHNA and SNTAGT. The CDR3 consists of 14 residues. The V and J ends lost 7 bases and 5 bases respectively, with 14 bases between them. Sequencing used peripheral blood, obtained on day 0 of AZD1222 vaccination. This clonotype was obtained from an adult in good health. The V and J genes are TRBV6-4 and TRBJ2-2; D possibly corresponds to TRBD1 (6 bases). DNA of the CDR3: TGTGCCAGCAAAATGGGGGCGGATACCGGGGAGCTGTTTTTT. The encoded protein is CASKMGADTGELFF.